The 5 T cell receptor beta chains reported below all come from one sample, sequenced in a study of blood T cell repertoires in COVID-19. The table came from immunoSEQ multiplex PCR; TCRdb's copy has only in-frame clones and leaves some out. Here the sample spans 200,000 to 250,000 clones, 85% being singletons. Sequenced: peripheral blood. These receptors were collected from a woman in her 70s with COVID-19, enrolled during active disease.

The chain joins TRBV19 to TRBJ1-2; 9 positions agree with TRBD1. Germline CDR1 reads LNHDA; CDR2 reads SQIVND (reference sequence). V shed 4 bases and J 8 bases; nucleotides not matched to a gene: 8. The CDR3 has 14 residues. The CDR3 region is CASSTLDRGKGYTF. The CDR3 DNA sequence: TGTGCCAGTAGTACCCTGGACAGGGGAAAAGGCTACACCTTC.

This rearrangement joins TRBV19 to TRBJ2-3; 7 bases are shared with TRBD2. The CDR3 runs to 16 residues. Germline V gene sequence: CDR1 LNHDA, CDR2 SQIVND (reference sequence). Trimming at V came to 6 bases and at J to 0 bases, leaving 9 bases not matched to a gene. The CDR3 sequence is CASRGLSGASTDTQYF. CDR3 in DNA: TGTGCCAGTAGGGGCCTGAGCGGGGCTAGCACAGATACGCAGTATTTT.

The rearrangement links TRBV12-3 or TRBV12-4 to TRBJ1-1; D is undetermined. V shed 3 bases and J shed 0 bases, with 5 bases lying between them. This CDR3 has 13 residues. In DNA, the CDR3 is TGTGCCAGCAGTTTTAGTCTGAACACTGAAGCTTTCTTT. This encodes CASSFSLNTEAFF.

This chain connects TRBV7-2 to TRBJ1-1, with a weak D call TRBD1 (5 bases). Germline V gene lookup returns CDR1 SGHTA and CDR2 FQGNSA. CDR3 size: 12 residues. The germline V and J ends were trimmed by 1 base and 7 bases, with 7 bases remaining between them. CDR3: CASSLVGGEAFF. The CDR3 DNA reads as TGTGCCAGCAGCTTAGTGGGGGGTGAAGCTTTCTTT.

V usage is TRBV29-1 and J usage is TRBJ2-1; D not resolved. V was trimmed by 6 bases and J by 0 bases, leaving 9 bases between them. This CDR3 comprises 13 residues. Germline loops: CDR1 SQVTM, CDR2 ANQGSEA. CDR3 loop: CSVVWSSYNEQFF. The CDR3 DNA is TGCAGCGTCGTTTGGAGCTCCTACAATGAGCAGTTCTTC.